The present T cell receptor (beta chain) was sequenced within a study of T cells in Graves' hyperthyroidism and ophthalmopathy. Study overall: Peripheral blood sampling occurred at initial diagnosis, before any treatment.

General study points: Blood samples included most of the expanded thyroid clonotypes exceeding 0.001.

J gave up 3 bases and V 2 bases, and 4 bases lay outside the gene matches. CDR3 length equals 14 residues. CDR1 and CDR2 (germline): MNHEY, SVGEGT. Patients were excluded for uncontrolled infection, other autoimmune disease, pregnancy or lactation. Clinicians diagnosed patients from clinical symptoms, serum thyroxine and TRAb, thyroid ultrasound and orbital computed tomography. With respect to this clonotype: Its target is unknown.

The CDR3 regions of TCR beta were amplified from RNA transcripts. TCR CDR3 regions were first amplified by RT-PCR with HTBI primers. Each CDR3 protein gets one entry after TCRdb re-called the multiplex PCR reads with MiXCR. This sample yields about 180,000 distinct CDR3 sequences, of which about a sixth are seen a single time; 25% to 35% belongs to the top ten. The chain carries TRBV6-2 or TRBV6-3 and TRBJ2-7; 7 bases match TRBD1. The clonotype originates from a woman in her 50s with Graves' hyperthyroidism. Sequencing was carried out using blood. The CDR3 region is CASSYADRNYEQYF. DNA for the CDR3: TGTGCCAGCAGTTACGCGGACAGGAACTACGAGCAGTACTTC.